What follows are 17 T cell receptor beta chains derived from one specimen sequenced in a study of T cells after somatic rescue of genetic block. Profiling relied on immunoSEQ multiplex PCR, and the TCRdb table lists in-frame clones only, not all of them. The repertoire holds tens of thousands of clones, with roughly 92% as singletons. The sequencing input was peripheral blood mononuclear cells (PBMCs). The receptor source for this set is a man aged 35 to 55.

This rearrangement joins TRBV5-1 to TRBJ2-5, with D tentatively TRBD2 (9 bases). The assigned J gene may be wrong: the sequence end matches TRBJ2-7 better. This CDR3 spans 15 amino acids. The germline gives CDR1 SGHRS, CDR2 YFSETQ. As DNA, the CDR3 is TGCGCCAGCACCCTAGCGGGGACAGGCCCTTACGAGCAGTACTTC. Residues: CASTLAGTGPYEQYF.

The genes are TRBV9 and TRBJ1-1, with 7 nucleotides matching TRBD1. Losses at the gene ends were 0 bases for V and 1 base for J; bases not matched to a gene: 6. This CDR3 has 16 residues. The germline V gene has CDR1 SGDLS and CDR2 YYNGEE. The CDR3 spells CASSVGGTEPNTEAFF. CDR3 in DNA: TGTGCCAGCAGCGTAGGAGGGACAGAACCGAACACTGAAGCTTTCTTT.

J is TRBJ2-5 and V is TRBV10-3; 11 bases line up with TRBD1. The V gene end was trimmed by 4 bases and the J gene end by 11 bases; junction bases not matched to a gene: 3. Germline CDR1 reads ENHRY; CDR2 reads SYGVKD. This CDR3 contains 12 residues. The CDR3 protein is CAISAGQGEQYF. The DNA for the CDR3 is TGTGCCATCAGTGCGGGACAGGGGGAGCAGTACTTC.

The J gene is TRBJ2-1, the V gene TRBV7-6; no clear D. Trimming pared 5 bases from V and 8 bases from J, leaving 16 bases between. Germline loops: CDR1 SGHVS, CDR2 FNYEAQ. The CDR3 is 14 residues long. The CDR3 here is CASSANRVSDEQFF. CDR3 bases: TGTGCCAGCAGCGCGAACAGAGTTTCGGATGAGCAGTTCTTC.

The chain links TRBV6-1 to TRBJ1-4; TRBD1 agrees at 7 bases. The V segment lost 4 bases and the J segment 9 bases; nucleotides outside the gene matches: 11. The germline gives CDR1 MNHNS, CDR2 SASEGT. This CDR3 has 15 residues. The CDR3 here is CASSGPGGYRKKLFF. DNA for the CDR3: TGTGCCAGCAGTGGGCCAGGGGGTTATAGAAAAAAACTGTTTTTT.

This clone is judged medium-sized (0.01 to 0.1%). The chain is built from TRBV19 and TRBJ1-6; unclear D gene. Trimming pared 8 bases from V and 13 bases from J, leaving 24 bases between. The CDR3 contains 15 residues. Germline assignment: CDR1 LNHDA and CDR2 SQIVND (reference sequence). CDR3 residues: CASGLATSFGNPLHF. The CDR3 DNA reads as TGTGCCAGTGGACTAGCCACGTCCTTCGGTAATCCCCTCCACTTT.

The chain combines TRBV7-9 with TRBJ2-4; possible D gene TRBD1, 5 bases. This CDR3 comprises 13 residues. Germline V gene lookup returns CDR1 SEHNR and CDR2 FQNEAQ (reference sequence). V lost 5 bases and J lost 9, with 14 bases in between. CDR3 sequence (DNA): TGTGCCAGCAGCGGGGCTCAAGTTTTCATTCAGTACTTC. Protein sequence: CASSGAQVFIQYF.

V usage is TRBV7-2 and J usage is TRBJ2-2, with D tentatively TRBD1 (5 bases). With 1 base removed from V and 6 bases from J, the gap between germline ends came to 12 bases. The germline gives CDR1 SGHTA, CDR2 FQGNSA. This CDR3 contains 15 residues. The chain's CDR3 is CASSLVGRVPGELFF. CDR3 DNA sequence: TGTGCCAGCAGCTTAGTAGGCAGGGTTCCCGGGGAGCTGTTTTTT.

CDR3 sequence (DNA): TGTGCCATCAGTGAGTCGGGACTAGCGGGGGGCACAGCTCTGGAGACCCAGTACTTC. Amino acids: CAISESGLAGGTALETQYF. J is TRBJ2-5 and V is TRBV10-3, with TRBD2 matching over 15 bases. The CDR3 length is 19 residues. Germline CDR1 reads ENHRY; CDR2 reads SYGVKD. Trimming cost V 0 bases and J 5 bases; bases outside gene matches: 10.

V usage is TRBV7-9 and J usage is TRBJ2-1; TRBD1 aligns across 10 bases. Germline V gene data show CDR1 as SEHNR and CDR2 as FQNEAQ (reference sequence). With 4 bases clipped from V and 8 bases from J, the junction kept 8 bases outside the gene matches. The CDR3 contains 15 residues. CDR3 bases: TGTGCCAGCAGCTCACGAGGGACAGGGGTGGATGAGCAGTTCTTC. Translated, it gives CASSSRGTGVDEQFF.

The chain links TRBV7-2 to TRBJ1-4; 9 nucleotides align to TRBD1. Germline CDR1 SGHTA, CDR2 FQGNSA. The ends lost 0 bases at V and 8 bases at J; junction bases unmatched: 7. The CDR3 totals 16 residues. CDR3 in amino acids: CASSLASGTGNEKLFF. DNA of the CDR3: TGTGCCAGCAGCTTAGCCTCCGGGACAGGGAACGAAAAACTGTTTTTT.

J is TRBJ1-6 and V is TRBV14, with 10 positions matching TRBD1. The germline V gene encodes CDR1 SGHDN and CDR2 FVKESK. The ends lost 4 bases at V and 8 bases at J; junction bases unmatched: 5. The CDR3 loop spans 15 amino acids. The CDR3 sequence is CASSRDRGRDSPLHF. The CDR3 nucleotides are TGTGCCAGCAGCCGGGACAGGGGACGGGATTCACCCCTCCACTTT.

This chain links TRBV7-7 with TRBJ1-3; perhaps TRBD1 as D (5 bases). The germline CDR1 and CDR2 sequences are SSHAT and FNYEAQ (reference sequence). The CDR3 is 18 amino acids. Trimming shortened V by 2 bases and J by 0 bases, and 17 bases separated the two germline ends. Written as DNA, the CDR3 is TGTGCCAGCAGCTTACTGGGGGACCCGAAGAGCTCTGGAAACACCATATATTTT. Translating gives CASSLLGDPKSSGNTIYF.

The chain uses TRBV30 and TRBJ2-5; tentatively, D is TRBD1 (5 bases). Germline CDR1 is GTSNPN and CDR2 is SVGIG (reference sequence). CDR3 length: 12 amino acids. The ends were cut back, 4 bases at V and 6 bases at J, with 12 bases in the middle. CDR3 in amino acids: CAWTDSSKTQYF. Here the CDR3 DNA reads TGTGCCTGGACCGACAGCTCAAAGACCCAGTACTTC.

This sequence joins TRBV7-9 and TRBJ2-3, with D perhaps assigned TRBD1 or TRBD2 (5 bases each). Germline V gene data show CDR1 as SEHNR and CDR2 as FQNEAQ (reference sequence). The CDR3 has 16 amino acids. V was trimmed by 5 bases and J by 1 base, leaving 16 bases between them. Written as DNA, the CDR3 is TGTGCCAGCAGCGCGCCGCAGGGAGTTGGCACAGATACGCAGTATTTT. Protein: CASSAPQGVGTDTQYF.

This chain uses TRBV4-3 with TRBJ2-7, with TRBD2 as a possible D gene (6 bases). CDR1 and CDR2 from the germline V gene are LGHNA and YSLEER. The V end lost 1 base, the J end lost 3 bases, and 13 bases lay between the germline ends. The CDR3 has 15 residues. In DNA, the CDR3 is TGCGCCAGCAGCCAAGCCCGGGACTCGTACTACGAGCAGTACTTC. It yields the protein CASSQARDSYYEQYF.

The rearrangement uses TRBV4-2 and TRBJ2-7, with D maybe TRBD2 (5 bases). CDR3 length: 14 amino acids. The germline gives CDR1 LGHNA, CDR2 YNFKEQ. Trimming took off 4 bases at V and 1 base at J, with 11 bases between the two ends. CDR3 protein: CASSPSGMSYEQYF. In DNA, the CDR3 is TGTGCCAGCAGCCCCTCCGGGATGTCCTACGAGCAGTACTTC.